The 13 T cell receptor beta chains below come from one sample, sequenced in a study of blood T cell repertoires in COVID-19. Only in-frame clones appear in the TCRdb table, and some are missing; sequencing was by immunoSEQ multiplex PCR. The table has approximately 250,000 clones, around four fifths seen once. The sequenced sample consisted of peripheral blood. The receptors come from a woman aged 60-75 years with active or convalescent COVID-19.

The genes are TRBV7-9 and TRBJ2-1; TRBD2 matches 10 bases. V shed 1 base, J shed 3 bases, and the junction held 6 bases outside the gene matches. Germline V gene data show CDR1 as SEHNR and CDR2 as FQNEAQ (reference sequence). CDR3 size: 17 residues. DNA of the CDR3: TGTGCCAGCAGCTTAGGGACTAGCGGATCCTACTACAATGAGCAGTTCTTC. This sequence encodes CASSLGTSGSYYNEQFF.

The chain employs TRBV19 and TRBJ2-7, with 8 nucleotides matching TRBD2. The CDR3 sequence is 14 residues long. Losses at the gene ends were 6 bases for V and 6 bases for J; bases not matched to a gene: 10. CDR1 and CDR2 from the germline V gene are LNHDA and SQIVND (reference sequence). The CDR3 loop is CASRRGTRRGEQYF. The CDR3 DNA sequence: TGTGCCAGTAGAAGAGGGACTAGAAGGGGCGAGCAGTACTTC.

V gene TRBV4-2 combines with J gene TRBJ2-6, with D possibly matching TRBD1 (6 bases). The V end lost 3 bases, the J end lost 0 bases, and 18 bases lay between the germline ends. This CDR3 region has 19 residues. The germline V gene has CDR1 LGHNA and CDR2 YNFKEQ. The CDR3 is CASSHVLGGTLSGANVLTF. CDR3 DNA: TGTGCCAGCAGCCACGTTTTAGGGGGAACCCTCTCTGGGGCCAACGTCCTGACTTTC.

The chain recombines TRBV9 with TRBJ1-2; 8 bases are a match to TRBD1. J lost 7 bases, V lost 4 bases, and 12 bases had no gene match. The length of the CDR3 is 15 residues. In germline, CDR1 is SGDLS, CDR2 YYNGEE. Here the CDR3 reads CASSSRSQGAFGYTF. For the CDR3, the DNA is TGTGCCAGCAGCTCTCGATCCCAGGGGGCATTTGGCTACACCTTC.

This chain uses TRBV2 with TRBJ2-2, with 7 bases matching TRBD2. Germline CDR1 SNHLY, CDR2 FYNNEI. The CDR3 runs 14 residues. The junction had 9 bases not matched to a gene; V was cut back by 7 bases and J by 7 bases. CDR3 loop: CASIGASGNGELFF. In DNA form, the CDR3 reads TGTGCCAGCATAGGGGCTAGCGGTAACGGGGAGCTGTTTTTT.

CDR3 nucleotides: TGTGCCTGGAGTGGGGACAGGAGGGGACTAGCGGGAGCTTGGAATGAGCAGTTCTTC. Its protein is CAWSGDRRGLAGAWNEQFF. The chain has TRBV30 and TRBJ2-1; 14 positions match TRBD2. Germline lookup yields CDR1 GTSNPN and CDR2 SVGIG (reference sequence). V lost 1 base and J lost 7; bases outside the gene matches: 15. The CDR3 totals 19 residues.

The CDR3 spells CASSLYVREDSEQYF. CDR3 sequence (DNA): TGTGCCAGCAGCTTGTACGTCAGGGAGGACTCCGAGCAGTACTTC. The chain links TRBV5-4 to TRBJ2-7, with D perhaps TRBD2 (6 bases). The CDR3 sequence is 15 residues long. The V gene's germline CDR1 is SGHNT and CDR2 YYREEE (reference sequence). Trimming removed 1 base from V and 6 bases from J, with 17 bases in between.

The rearrangement links TRBV15 to TRBJ2-3, with 9 bases aligning to TRBD2. Germline V gives CDR1 LNHNV, CDR2 YYDKDF (reference sequence). After removal of 0 bases from V and 2 bases from J, the junction contained 6 bases not matched to a gene. The CDR3 is made up of 17 amino acids. CDR3 sequence: CATSRDHGLANTDTQYF. The CDR3 nucleotides read TGTGCCACCAGCAGAGATCACGGACTAGCGAACACAGATACGCAGTATTTT. Looking up the rest from reference TRBV15 and TRBJ2-3 gives the full variable domain: DAMVIQNPRYQVTQFGKPVTLSCSQTLNHNVMYWYQQKSSQAPKLLFHYYDKDFNNEADTPDNFQSRRPNTSFCFLDIRSPGLGDTAMYLCATSRDHGLANTDTQYFGPGTRLTVL.

Here the CDR3 reads CASSFRDRGLVAQYF. The CDR3 nucleotides read TGTGCCAGCAGTTTCCGGGACAGGGGCTTGGTGGCGCAGTATTTT. The rearrangement links TRBV28 to TRBJ2-3; 10 positions match TRBD1. V lost 3 bases to trimming and J lost 10 bases; unmatched junction nucleotides: 10. Germline V gene sequence: CDR1 MDHEN, CDR2 SYDVKM. The CDR3 is 15 residues long.

V and J are TRBV9 and TRBJ2-1; 7 bases agree with TRBD1. This CDR3 has 20 amino acids. V was pared by 0 bases and J by 0 bases, with 15 bases of the junction left unmatched. The germline CDR1 and CDR2 sequences are SGDLS and YYNGEE. Here the CDR3 DNA reads TGTGCCAGCAGCGTAGGCCAGAACTGGGACAGTCCAAGCTCCTACAATGAGCAGTTCTTC. This gives the protein CASSVGQNWDSPSSYNEQFF.

The chain has TRBV5-1 and TRBJ2-7; TRBD2 aligns across 7 bases. Looked up from germline, CDR1 is SGHRS and CDR2 is YFSETQ. The length of the CDR3 is 13 residues. J was trimmed by 6 bases and V by 1 base; bases with no gene match: 4. In DNA, the CDR3 is TGCGCCAGCAGCTTGTGGGGGGAGGGCGAGCAGTACTTC. Encoded protein: CASSLWGEGEQYF. Complete variable domain (other parts from reference TRBV5-1 and TRBJ2-7): KAGVTQTPRYLIKTRGQQVTLSCSPISGHRSVSWYQQTPGQGLQFLFEYFSETQRNKGNFPGRFSGRQFSNSRSEMNVSTLELGDSALYLCASSLWGEGEQYFGPGTRLTVT.

The chain carries TRBV5-5 and TRBJ2-1; D uncertain. The V end lost 5 bases, the J end lost 5 bases, and 11 bases lay between the germline ends. The CDR3 is made up of 13 amino acids. Germline CDR1 and CDR2: SGHKS and YYEKEE (reference sequence). DNA of the CDR3: TGTGCCAGCAGTTATGTGAGAAACAATGAGCAGTTCTTC. Encoded protein: CASSYVRNNEQFF.

Points on this clone: At the DNA level, this CDR3 is encoded by other sequences in the same sample as well. This chain links TRBV9 with TRBJ2-1, with 11 bases identical to TRBD2. Germline V gene data show CDR1 as SGDLS and CDR2 as YYNGEE. With 1 base clipped from V and 6 bases from J, the junction kept 3 bases outside the gene matches. The CDR3 has 15 residues. The CDR3, as DNA: TGTGCCAGCAGCGTACTAGCGGGGGGCCCCAATGAGCAGTTCTTC. This sequence encodes CASSVLAGGPNEQFF.